The T cell receptor beta chain described here comes from a study of T cell responses to AZD1222 COVID-19 vaccine. Germline CDR1 reads MNHEY; CDR2 reads SVGAGI. Trimming shortened V by 8 bases and J by 10 bases, and 15 bases separated the two germline ends. This CDR3 is built from 12 residues. Sequencing was performed with immunoSEQ multiplex PCR; in TCRdb, only in-frame clones are kept and a portion is missing. The data hold approximately 100,000 clones, with over 75% observed a single time. As for this clone: As yet, its antigen is unknown.

General study points: With two AZD1222 doses given, Spike-specific TCR breadth and depth both rose. Only after the peak T cell response were repertoires sampled.

This sequence joins TRBV6-5 and TRBJ2-1; the D gene could be TRBD1 or TRBD2 (5 bases each). Source: peripheral blood, taken 28 days after the second AZD1222 dose. This clonotype was obtained from an adult who received the AZD1222 COVID-19 vaccine. The CDR3 spells CASRSRGAEQFF. The CDR3 nucleotides are TGTGCCAGCCGCTCGAGGGGCGCCGAGCAGTTCTTC.